Shown below are 2 T cell receptor beta chains from a single sample sequenced in a study of blood T cell repertoires in COVID-19. Profiling relied on immunoSEQ multiplex PCR, and the TCRdb table lists in-frame clones only, not all of them. The sample includes some 88,000 clones, around 79% of them seen just once. The sequencing input was peripheral blood. These receptors originate from a human donor in a cohort sampled during active COVID-19.

V gene TRBV6-5 combines with J gene TRBJ2-3, with TRBD2 identical over 7 bases. J lost 6 bases, V lost 6 bases, and 12 bases had no gene match. This CDR3 region has 15 residues. Germline CDR1 and CDR2: MNHEY and SVGAGI. Here the CDR3 DNA reads TGTGCCAGCAGATTGGGCGGGGGTGAGGGGGATACGCAGTATTTT. Translated: CASRLGGGEGDTQYF.

The chain employs TRBV19 and TRBJ2-3; 10 nucleotides align to TRBD1. After removal of 5 bases from V and 6 bases from J, the junction contained 5 bases not matched to a gene. In germline, CDR1 is LNHDA, CDR2 SQIVND (reference sequence). The CDR3 length is 14 residues. CDR3 sequence: CASSAGQGGDTQYF. The DNA for the CDR3 is TGTGCCAGTAGTGCTGGACAGGGGGGCGATACGCAGTATTTT.